Each of the 22 T cell receptor beta chains below was sequenced from the same sample in a study of T cells after yellow fever vaccination. TCRdb fed the 5' RACE reads into MiXCR, producing one record per CDR3 protein. The table lists around 300,000 distinct CDR3 sequences, 3.5% to 4.5% of them singletons. Sequencing was performed on PBMCs, taken 15 days after the yellow fever booster vaccination. The source of these receptors is a man between 18 and 35 years old who received the YFV17D yellow fever vaccine.

This clonotype was picked up a small number of times. The chain is built from TRBV7-9 and TRBJ2-7, with a possible D match to TRBD2 (6 bases). Trimming stripped 7 bases from V and 6 bases from J, with 16 bases between. The germline V gene has CDR1 SEHNR and CDR2 FQNEAQ (reference sequence). The CDR3 extends over 13 amino acids. CDR3 sequence reads: CASNGRGGGEQYF. CDR3 nucleotide sequence: TGTGCCAGCAACGGACGGGGAGGTGGCGAGCAGTACTTC.

In its sample, this clonotype was seen many times. The J gene is TRBJ2-3, the V gene TRBV4-3; D possibly corresponds to TRBD1 (5 bases). The length of the CDR3 is 14 residues. The V and J ends lost 4 bases and 1 base respectively, with 9 bases between them. CDR1 and CDR2 from the germline V gene are LGHNA and YSLEER. The chain's CDR3 is CASSRQWGTDTQYF. The CDR3 DNA follows: TGCGCCAGCAGCCGACAGTGGGGCACAGATACGCAGTATTTT.

The chain couples TRBV6-5 to TRBJ2-1; TRBD1 agrees at 7 bases. Germline CDR1 and CDR2: MNHEY and SVGAGI. This CDR3 contains 15 residues. J was trimmed by 5 bases and V by 5 bases; bases with no gene match: 9. In nucleotides, the CDR3 is TGTGCCAGCAGTAGGGGGCTCGATAGGAACAATGAGCAGTTCTTC. It yields the protein CASSRGLDRNNEQFF.

This clonotype was counted at least ten times. This chain connects TRBV6-5 to TRBJ2-3; 7 bases map to TRBD2. This CDR3 is 15 amino acids long. V was clipped by 2 bases and J by 4 bases; unmatched bases: 6. CDR1 MNHEY and CDR2 SVGAGI come from the germline V gene. The CDR3 reads CASSYQGLVPDTQYF. CDR3 nucleotide sequence: TGTGCCAGCAGTTACCAAGGACTAGTTCCAGATACGCAGTATTTT.

This clonotype turned up a few times. This sequence joins TRBV7-3 and TRBJ2-1; a possible D gene is TRBD2 (8 bases). Trimming shortened V by 5 bases and J by 0 bases, and 17 bases separated the two germline ends. Germline V CDR1 and CDR2: SGHTA, FQGTGA. The CDR3 has 17 amino acids. The DNA of the CDR3 is TGTGCCAGCAGCCCGGGACTAGGGGACAGCTCCTACAATGAGCAGTTCTTC. It specifies CASSPGLGDSSYNEQFF.

This chain joins TRBV15 and TRBJ1-3, with a possible D match to TRBD1 (5 bases). Trimming stripped 0 bases from V and 0 bases from J, with 9 bases between. Germline V gives CDR1 LNHNV, CDR2 YYDKDF (reference sequence). The CDR3 runs 16 residues. CDR3 sequence (DNA): TGTGCCACCAGCAGAGATCTCGGGGCCTCTGGAAACACCATATATTTT. Translation gives CATSRDLGASGNTIYF.

The sample holds many counts of this clonotype. The chain is built from TRBV7-9 and TRBJ2-3; D possibly uses TRBD1 or TRBD2 (6 bases each). This CDR3 comprises 15 residues. Between the trimmed V and J ends, which lost 3 bases and 3 bases, there was a span of 13 bases. CDR1 SEHNR and CDR2 FQNEAQ come from the germline V gene (reference sequence). As DNA, the CDR3 is TGTGCCAGCAGCTTCCCCGGGGGCGGTACAGATACGCAGTATTTT. It is translated as CASSFPGGGTDTQYF.

The rearrangement uses TRBV24-1 and TRBJ2-1; possible D gene TRBD2, 6 bases. This CDR3 spans 13 amino acids. Germline V gives CDR1 KGHDR, CDR2 SFDVKD. Trimming removed 8 bases from V and 6 bases from J, with 13 bases in between. The CDR3 sequence: CATTAAGRNEQFF. CDR3 coding DNA: TGTGCCACCACCGCGGCGGGGCGCAATGAGCAGTTCTTC.

This clonotype was observed a handful of times. The chain combines TRBV6-5 with TRBJ2-7; D may be TRBD1 (6 bases). The V end lost 10 bases, the J end lost 2 bases, and 12 bases lay between the germline ends. This CDR3 region has 12 residues. Per germline, CDR1 MNHEY and CDR2 SVGAGI. The chain's CDR3 is CATRNRAYEQYF. The CDR3 DNA follows: TGTGCCACAAGGAACAGGGCCTACGAGCAGTACTTC.

V is TRBV9 and J is TRBJ1-1; tentative D call: TRBD1 (5 bases). In germline, CDR1 is SGDLS, CDR2 YYNGEE. The germline V and J ends were trimmed by 0 bases and 0 bases, with 12 bases remaining between them. The CDR3 consists of 16 residues. The chain's CDR3 is CASSVGEGVMNTEAFF. CDR3 in DNA: TGTGCCAGCAGCGTAGGGGAAGGGGTGATGAACACTGAAGCTTTCTTT. Drawing the rest from reference TRBV9 and TRBJ1-1, the complete variable domain is DSGVTQTPKHLITATGQRVTLRCSPRSGDLSVYWYQQSLDQGLQFLIQYYNGEERAKGNILERFSAQQFPDLHSELNLSSLELGDSALYFCASSVGEGVMNTEAFFGQGTRLTVV.

This clonotype was seen only a few times. The V call is TRBV5-1, the J call TRBJ2-1, with 7 nucleotides matching TRBD1. CDR1 is SGHRS and CDR2 is YFSETQ in the germline V gene. The CDR3 is made up of 16 amino acids. The ends lost 1 base at V and 5 bases at J; junction bases unmatched: 9. DNA for the CDR3: TGCGCCAGCAGCTTGTGGGGCCGGGACAGTGACAATGAGCAGTTCTTC. Translated: CASSLWGRDSDNEQFF.

This clonotype was detected ten times or more. The chain links TRBV13 to TRBJ1-1, with a tentative D call TRBD1 (6 bases). Per germline, CDR1 PRHDT and CDR2 FYEKMQ (reference sequence). V was shortened by 2 bases and J by 3 bases, with 10 bases between the two germline ends. This CDR3 contains 14 residues. CDR3 sequence reads: CASSLTGGYTEAFF. CDR3 DNA sequence: TGTGCCAGCAGCTTAACTGGGGGCTACACTGAAGCTTTCTTT.

The rearrangement uses TRBV7-9 and TRBJ2-7, with a weak D call TRBD1 (5 bases). Germline CDR1 SEHNR, CDR2 FQNEAQ (reference sequence). The CDR3 extends over 11 amino acids. CDR3 residues: CASSLEGAAHV. DNA of the CDR3: TGTGCCAGCAGCTTAGAAGGGGCGGCCCACGTC.

The gene calls are TRBV11-3 and TRBJ2-1; 8 bases are shared with TRBD1. The germline CDR1 and CDR2 sequences are SGHNT and YENEEA. The CDR3 extends over 16 amino acids. After removal of 5 bases from V and 1 base from J, the junction contained 7 bases not matched to a gene. The CDR3 DNA reads as TGTGCCAGCAGCCCCGCGGGACAGGAGTCCTACAATGAGCAGTTCTTC. This encodes CASSPAGQESYNEQFF.

This clonotype was seen more than once but under ten times. The chain recombines TRBV20-1 with TRBJ1-5; 10 bases are shared with TRBD1. CDR3 length: 13 amino acids. V was clipped by 4 bases and J by 6 bases; unmatched bases: 3. The V gene's germline CDR1 is DFQATT and CDR2 SNEGSKA (reference sequence). This CDR3 reads CSATTGGGQPQHF. For the CDR3, the DNA is TGCAGTGCTACGACAGGGGGCGGTCAGCCCCAGCATTTT.

This chain uses TRBV28 with TRBJ2-7; TRBD1 or TRBD2 may be the D gene (6 bases each). V shed 3 bases and J shed 6 bases, with 15 bases lying between them. In germline, CDR1 is MDHEN, CDR2 SYDVKM. This CDR3 region has 14 residues. Written as DNA, the CDR3 is TGTGCCAGCAGTTTTCGGAGGGGGGCTGGCGAGCAGTACGTC. As protein: CASSFRRGAGEQYV.

In this sample, this clonotype turned up a few times. The V gene is TRBV4-2, the J gene TRBJ2-7; TRBD2 is a possible D gene (6 bases). The V gene's germline CDR1 is LGHNA and CDR2 YNFKEQ. V gave up 0 bases and J gave up 4 bases, with 13 bases separating them. This CDR3 is built from 15 residues. The CDR3 coding sequence is TGTGCCAGCAGCCAAGATTGGGGGACTCTATACGAGCAGTACTTC. Residues: CASSQDWGTLYEQYF.

This clonotype was observed a few times. This CDR3 is CASSLVWGQSTDTQYF. CDR3 DNA sequence: TGCGCCAGCAGCTTGGTCTGGGGCCAAAGCACAGATACGCAGTATTTT. This chain uses TRBV5-1 with TRBJ2-3; the D gene is possibly TRBD1 (5 bases). Germline CDR1 reads SGHRS; CDR2 reads YFSETQ. The V and J ends lost 0 bases and 0 bases respectively, with 11 bases between them. The CDR3 runs 16 residues.

This clonotype was seen only a few times. The J gene is TRBJ2-1, the V gene TRBV7-3; possibly TRBD1 or TRBD2 for D (5 bases each). Trimming removed 0 bases at V and 13 bases at J, with 10 bases between. This CDR3 region has 12 residues. Germline V gene data show CDR1 as SGHTA and CDR2 as FQGTGA. CDR3 coding DNA: TGTGCCAGCAGCTTAACCCCGGGACGTCAGTTCTTC. Protein sequence: CASSLTPGRQFF.

A remark on this clonotype: The junction and the germline gene differ at one end; a read error may be behind it. The chain employs TRBV12-3 or TRBV12-4 and TRBJ2-5, with 7 bases lining up with TRBD1. The CDR3 has 13 residues. In DNA, the CDR3 is TGTGCCAGCAATTTACAGGGGTGGGAGACCCAGTACTTC. Translation: CASNLQGWETQYF.

This clonotype was found many times. The chain couples TRBV7-2 to TRBJ2-5; D not resolved. CDR1 is SGHTA and CDR2 is FQGNSA in the germline V gene. V lost 5 bases and J 2 bases, leaving 12 bases between the germline ends. There are 14 residues in the CDR3. CDR3: CASSPSRIQETQYF. In DNA, the CDR3 is TGTGCCAGCAGCCCCAGCAGGATTCAAGAGACCCAGTACTTC.

This clonotype has more than one count but fewer than ten. The rearrangement joins TRBV7-2 to TRBJ1-1, with no clear D. Trimming took off 2 bases at V and 1 base at J, with 8 bases between the two ends. Germline CDR1 is SGHTA and CDR2 is FQGNSA. The CDR3 spans 14 residues. CDR3 nucleotides: TGTGCCAGCAGCTTACGCAGACCGAACACTGAAGCTTTCTTT. Its protein product is CASSLRRPNTEAFF.